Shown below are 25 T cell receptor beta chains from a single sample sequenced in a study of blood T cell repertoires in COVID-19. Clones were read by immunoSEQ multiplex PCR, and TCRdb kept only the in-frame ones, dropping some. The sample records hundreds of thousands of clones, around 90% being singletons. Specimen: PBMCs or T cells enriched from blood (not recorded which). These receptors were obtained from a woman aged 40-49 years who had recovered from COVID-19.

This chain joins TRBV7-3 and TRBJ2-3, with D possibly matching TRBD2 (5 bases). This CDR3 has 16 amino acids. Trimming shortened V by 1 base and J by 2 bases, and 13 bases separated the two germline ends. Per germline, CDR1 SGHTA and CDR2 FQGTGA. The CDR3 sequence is CASSLRVAPNTDTQYF. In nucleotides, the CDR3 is TGTGCCAGCAGCTTAAGGGTAGCGCCTAACACAGATACGCAGTATTTT.

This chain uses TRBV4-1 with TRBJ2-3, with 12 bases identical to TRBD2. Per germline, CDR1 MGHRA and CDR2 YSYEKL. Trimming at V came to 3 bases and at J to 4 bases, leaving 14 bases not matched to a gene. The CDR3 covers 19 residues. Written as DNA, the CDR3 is TGCGCCAGCAGCCACTCCGCCCGGCCGACTAGCGGGAGAGCAGATACGCAGTATTTT. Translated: CASSHSARPTSGRADTQYF.

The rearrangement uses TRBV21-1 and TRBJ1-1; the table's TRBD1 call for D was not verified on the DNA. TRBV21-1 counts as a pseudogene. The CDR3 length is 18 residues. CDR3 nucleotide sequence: TGTGCCAGCAGCAAAGGGCGAGTCAGGGGGCCGGTAGCCACTGAAGCTTTCTTT. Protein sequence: CASSKGRVRGPVATEAFF.

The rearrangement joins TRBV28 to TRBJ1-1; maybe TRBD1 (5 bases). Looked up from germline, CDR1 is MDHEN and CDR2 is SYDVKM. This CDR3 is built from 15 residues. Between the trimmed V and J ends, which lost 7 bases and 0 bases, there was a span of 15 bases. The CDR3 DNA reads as TGTGCCAGCACCTCGGGTGGGGGGATGAACACTGAAGCTTTCTTT. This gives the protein CASTSGGGMNTEAFF.

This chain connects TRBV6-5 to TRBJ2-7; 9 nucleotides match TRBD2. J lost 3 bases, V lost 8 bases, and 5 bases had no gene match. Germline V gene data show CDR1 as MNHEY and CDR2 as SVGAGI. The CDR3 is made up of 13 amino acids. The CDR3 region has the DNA TGTGCCAGCGGGGGTAGCGGGAGCTACGAGCAGTACTTC. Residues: CASGGSGSYEQYF.

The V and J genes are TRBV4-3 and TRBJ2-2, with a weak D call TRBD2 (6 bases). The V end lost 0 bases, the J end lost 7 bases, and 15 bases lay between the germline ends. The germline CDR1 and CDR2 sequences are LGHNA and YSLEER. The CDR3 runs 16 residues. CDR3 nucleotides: TGCGCCAGCAGCCAAGATGCAGGGACTCCCATCGGGGAGCTGTTTTTT. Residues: CASSQDAGTPIGELFF.

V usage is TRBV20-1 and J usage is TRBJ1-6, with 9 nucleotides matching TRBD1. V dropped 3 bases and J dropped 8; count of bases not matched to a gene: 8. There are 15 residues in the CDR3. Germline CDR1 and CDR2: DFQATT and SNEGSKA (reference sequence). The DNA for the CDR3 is TGCAGTGCTAGTGGTGGGGGACAGGGATATTCACCCCTCCACTTT. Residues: CSASGGGQGYSPLHF.

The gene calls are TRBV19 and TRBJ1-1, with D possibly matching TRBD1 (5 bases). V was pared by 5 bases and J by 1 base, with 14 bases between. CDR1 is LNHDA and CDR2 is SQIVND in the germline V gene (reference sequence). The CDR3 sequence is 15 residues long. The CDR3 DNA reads TGTGCCAGTAGTCCCTGGGACTTACGGAACACTGAAGCTTTCTTT. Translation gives CASSPWDLRNTEAFF.

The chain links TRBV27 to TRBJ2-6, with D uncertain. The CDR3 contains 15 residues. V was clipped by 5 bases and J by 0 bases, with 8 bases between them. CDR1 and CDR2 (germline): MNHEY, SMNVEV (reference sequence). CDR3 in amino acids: CASSEVGSGANVLTF. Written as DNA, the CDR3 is TGTGCCAGCAGTGAGGTGGGCTCTGGGGCCAACGTCCTGACTTTC. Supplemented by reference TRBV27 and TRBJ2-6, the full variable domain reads EAQVTQNPRYLITVTGKKLTVTCSQNMNHEYMSWYRQDPGLGLRQIYYSMNVEVTDKGDVPEGYKVSRKEKRNFPLILESPSPNQTSLYFCASSEVGSGANVLTFGAGSRLTVL.

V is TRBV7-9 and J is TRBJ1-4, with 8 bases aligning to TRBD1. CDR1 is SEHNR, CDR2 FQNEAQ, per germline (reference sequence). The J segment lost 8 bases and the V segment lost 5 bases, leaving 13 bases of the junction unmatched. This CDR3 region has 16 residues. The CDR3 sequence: CASSDTPGQGGEKLFF. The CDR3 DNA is TGTGCCAGCAGCGATACCCCCGGACAGGGAGGCGAAAAACTGTTTTTT. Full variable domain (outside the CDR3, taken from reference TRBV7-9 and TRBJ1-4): DTGVSQNPRHKITKRGQNVTFRCDPISEHNRLYWYRQTLGQGPEFLTYFQNEAQLEKSRLLSDRFSAERPKGSFSTLEIQRTEQGDSAMYLCASSDTPGQGGEKLFFGSGTQLSVL.

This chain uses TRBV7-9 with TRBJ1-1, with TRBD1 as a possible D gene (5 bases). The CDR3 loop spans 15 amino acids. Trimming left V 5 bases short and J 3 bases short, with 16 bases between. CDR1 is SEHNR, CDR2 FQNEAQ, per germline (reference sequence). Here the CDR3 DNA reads TGTGCCAGCAGCCCTGGGTCGGACATCGACACTGAAGCTTTCTTT. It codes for CASSPGSDIDTEAFF.

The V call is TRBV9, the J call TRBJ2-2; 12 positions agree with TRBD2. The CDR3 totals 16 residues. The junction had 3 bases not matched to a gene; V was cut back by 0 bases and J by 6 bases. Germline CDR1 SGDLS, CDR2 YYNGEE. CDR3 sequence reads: CASSVGLAGAPGELFF. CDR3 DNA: TGTGCCAGCAGCGTAGGACTAGCGGGAGCCCCCGGGGAGCTGTTTTTT. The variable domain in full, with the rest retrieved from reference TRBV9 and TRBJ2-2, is DSGVTQTPKHLITATGQRVTLRCSPRSGDLSVYWYQQSLDQGLQFLIQYYNGEERAKGNILERFSAQQFPDLHSELNLSSLELGDSALYFCASSVGLAGAPGELFFGEGSRLTVL.

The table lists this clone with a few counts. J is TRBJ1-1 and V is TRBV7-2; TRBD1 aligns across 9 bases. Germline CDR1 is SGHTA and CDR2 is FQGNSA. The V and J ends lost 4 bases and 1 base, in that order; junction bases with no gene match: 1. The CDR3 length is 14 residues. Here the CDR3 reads CASSWGQGNTEAFF. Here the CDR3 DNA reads TGTGCCAGCAGCTGGGGACAGGGGAACACTGAAGCTTTCTTT.

CDR3 protein: CASSQGIYEQYF. The CDR3 nucleotides read TGTGCCAGCAGCCAGGGGATCTACGAGCAGTACTTC. The gene calls are TRBV6-5 and TRBJ2-7; a weak D match, TRBD1 (6 bases). This CDR3 comprises 12 residues. Trimming removed 6 bases at V and 3 bases at J, with 9 bases between. The V gene's germline CDR1 is MNHEY and CDR2 SVGAGI.

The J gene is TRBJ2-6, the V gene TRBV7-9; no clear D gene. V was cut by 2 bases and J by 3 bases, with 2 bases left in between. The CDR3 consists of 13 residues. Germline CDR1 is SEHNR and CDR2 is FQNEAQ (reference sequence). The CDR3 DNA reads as TGTGCCAGCAGCTTACGTGGGGCCAACGTCCTGACTTTC. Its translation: CASSLRGANVLTF.

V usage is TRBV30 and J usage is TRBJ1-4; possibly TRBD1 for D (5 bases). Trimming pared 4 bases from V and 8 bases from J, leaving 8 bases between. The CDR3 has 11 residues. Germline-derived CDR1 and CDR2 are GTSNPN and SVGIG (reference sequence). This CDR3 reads CAWKTAEKLFF. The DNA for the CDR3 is TGTGCCTGGAAGACAGCCGAAAAACTGTTTTTT.

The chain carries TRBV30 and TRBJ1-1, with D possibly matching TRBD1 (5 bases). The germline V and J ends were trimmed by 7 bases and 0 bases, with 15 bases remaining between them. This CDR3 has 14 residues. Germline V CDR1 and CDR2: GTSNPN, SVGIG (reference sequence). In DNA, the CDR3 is TGTGCCTACTACAAGGGGCGGCTGAACACTGAAGCTTTCTTT. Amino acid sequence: CAYYKGRLNTEAFF.

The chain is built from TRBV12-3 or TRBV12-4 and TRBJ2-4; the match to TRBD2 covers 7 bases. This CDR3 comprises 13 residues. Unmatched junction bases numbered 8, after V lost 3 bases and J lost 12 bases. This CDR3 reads CASSFLGGNTQYF. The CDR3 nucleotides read TGTGCCAGCAGTTTTCTGGGGGGGAATACTCAGTACTTC.

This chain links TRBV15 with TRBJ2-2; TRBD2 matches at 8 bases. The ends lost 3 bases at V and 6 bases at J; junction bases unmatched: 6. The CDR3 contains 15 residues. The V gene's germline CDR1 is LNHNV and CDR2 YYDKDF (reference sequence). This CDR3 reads CATSSRPGGAGELFF. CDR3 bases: TGTGCCACCAGCAGTAGACCCGGGGGGGCCGGGGAGCTGTTTTTT.

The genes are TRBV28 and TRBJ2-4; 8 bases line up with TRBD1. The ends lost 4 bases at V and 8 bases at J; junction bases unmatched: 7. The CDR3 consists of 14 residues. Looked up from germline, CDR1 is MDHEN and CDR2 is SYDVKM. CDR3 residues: CASSSGQVGHIQYF. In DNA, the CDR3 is TGTGCCAGCAGTTCGGGACAGGTGGGACACATTCAGTACTTC. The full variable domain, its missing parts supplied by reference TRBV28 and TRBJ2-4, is DVKVTQSSRYLVKRTGEKVFLECVQDMDHENMFWYRQDPGLGLRLIYFSYDVKMKEKGDIPEGYSVSREKKERFSLILESASTNQTSMYLCASSSGQVGHIQYFGAGTRLSVL.

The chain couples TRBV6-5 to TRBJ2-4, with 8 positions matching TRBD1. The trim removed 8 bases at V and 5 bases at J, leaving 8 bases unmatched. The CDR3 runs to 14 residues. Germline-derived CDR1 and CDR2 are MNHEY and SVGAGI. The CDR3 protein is CASGTGGIQNIQYF. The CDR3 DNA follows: TGTGCCAGCGGGACAGGCGGTATTCAAAACATTCAGTACTTC.

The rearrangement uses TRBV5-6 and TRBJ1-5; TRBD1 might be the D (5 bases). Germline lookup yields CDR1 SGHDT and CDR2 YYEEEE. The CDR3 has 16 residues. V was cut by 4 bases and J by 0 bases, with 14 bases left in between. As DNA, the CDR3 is TGTGCCAGCAGCCGATGGCTCGGGGGTAGCAATCAGCCCCAGCATTTT. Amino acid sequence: CASSRWLGGSNQPQHF.

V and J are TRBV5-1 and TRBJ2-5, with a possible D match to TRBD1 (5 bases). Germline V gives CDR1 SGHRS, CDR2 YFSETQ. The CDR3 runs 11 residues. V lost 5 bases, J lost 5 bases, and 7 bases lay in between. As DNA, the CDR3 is TGCGCCAGCAGACACAGGGAGACCCAGTACTTC. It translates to CASRHRETQYF.

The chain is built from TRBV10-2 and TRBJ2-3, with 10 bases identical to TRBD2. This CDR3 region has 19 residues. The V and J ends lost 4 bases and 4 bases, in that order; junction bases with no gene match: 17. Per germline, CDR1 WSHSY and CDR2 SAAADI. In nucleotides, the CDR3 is TGCGCCAGCAGTGGGAGGACTAGAGCGGGAGGGCCAGGGGCAGATACGCAGTATTTT. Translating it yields CASSGRTRAGGPGADTQYF.

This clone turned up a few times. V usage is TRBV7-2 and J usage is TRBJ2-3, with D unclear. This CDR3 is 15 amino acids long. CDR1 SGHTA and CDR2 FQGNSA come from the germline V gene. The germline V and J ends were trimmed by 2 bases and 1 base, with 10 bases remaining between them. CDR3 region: CASSLLPQGTDTQYF. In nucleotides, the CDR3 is TGTGCCAGCAGCTTACTACCTCAGGGCACAGATACGCAGTATTTT.